This TCR beta chain was sequenced during a study of blood T cell repertoires in COVID-19. Background on the study: The United States, Italy and Spain were the sources of the acute and convalescent COVID-19 samples. T cells, B-cell-depleted T cells, or PBMCs provided the cDNA or gDNA that served as material.

CDR1 and CDR2 from the germline V gene are SGHKS and YYEKEE (reference sequence). The CDR3 extends over 15 amino acids. The ends lost 6 bases at V and 8 bases at J; junction bases unmatched: 12. Original methodology: Amplification of reference gene primers was used by the study to estimate nucleated cell counts. Only in-frame clones appear in the TCRdb table, and some are missing; sequencing was by immunoSEQ multiplex PCR. V, J and clone size derive from that table, while D and trimming were established from the DNA sequence. The sample has over 150,000 clones, roughly 80% seen once. Material for sequencing was peripheral blood. The chain couples TRBV5-5 to TRBJ2-1; 9 nucleotides align to TRBD2. The clonotype comes from an elderly woman with acute or convalescent COVID-19. The CDR3, as DNA: TGTGCCAGCACCAGCGGGGGGCCCCAGGTCCATGAGCAGTTCTTC. Translated, it gives CASTSGGPQVHEQFF.